The 21 T cell receptor beta chains presented below share a single source sample, sequenced in a study of blood T cells in healthy people across ages. A second PCR of 7 to 11 cycles used a sample-barcoded 5' primer and a J-beta primer mix. TCRdb ran MiXCR on the 5' RACE reads and lists one entry per CDR3 protein. This table has 750,000 to 850,000 distinct CDR3 sequences, around 25% appearing once. The same sample was also used in a study of T cells of mothers and their children.

What was sequenced was blood. All receptors come from a boy younger than 18 in good health.

This clonotype was recorded at least ten times. The chain employs TRBV7-2 and TRBJ1-1, with D possibly TRBD1 on 6 matching bases. The V and J ends lost 6 bases and 6 bases respectively, with 17 bases between them. CDR1 SGHTA and CDR2 FQGNSA come from the germline V gene. The CDR3 runs 14 residues. The CDR3 DNA reads TGTGCCAGCAGTTCGACCTGGGGGCGGGCTGAAGCTTTCTTT. This sequence encodes CASSSTWGRAEAFF. The variable domain in full, with the rest retrieved from reference TRBV7-2 and TRBJ1-1, is GAGVSQSPSNKVTEKGKDVELRCDPISGHTALYWYRQSLGQGLEFLIYFQGNSAPDKSGLPSDRFSAERTGGSVSTLTIQRTQQEDSAVYLCASSSTWGRAEAFFGQGTRLTVV.

This clonotype was detected a few times. The V and J genes are TRBV6-6 and TRBJ2-1; D not resolved. The end of the DNA fits TRBJ2-5 better, so the J call may be wrong. CDR1 and CDR2 (germline): MNHNY, SVGAGI (reference sequence). The CDR3 runs 13 residues. The CDR3 loop is CASSYTIEETQYF. The CDR3, as DNA: TGTGCCAGCAGTTACACTATAGAGGAGACCCAGTACTTC.

This clonotype was observed a handful of times. The chain is built from TRBV12-3 or TRBV12-4 and TRBJ2-3, with D hard to call. The CDR3 contains 15 residues. Trimming took 0 bases from V and 2 from J, leaving 9 bases between them. CDR3 nucleotides: TGTGCCAGCAGTTTAGCGGTAGCCCCCACAGATACGCAGTATTTT. It encodes CASSLAVAPTDTQYF.

This clonotype was counted a single time. The chain recombines TRBV19 with TRBJ1-1; perhaps TRBD1 as D (6 bases). Germline CDR1 is LNHDA and CDR2 is SQIVND (reference sequence). Trimming shortened V by 3 bases and J by 4 bases, and 24 bases separated the two germline ends. This CDR3 comprises 18 residues. This CDR3 is CASSMSFLSTTRGTEAFF. The CDR3 DNA sequence: TGTGCCAGTAGTATGTCCTTCCTCTCTACCACCAGGGGCACTGAAGCTTTCTTT.

A few counts support this clonotype. This chain joins TRBV6-2 or TRBV6-3 and TRBJ2-3, with D possibly being TRBD1 (6 bases). Germline V gene data show CDR1 as MNHEY and CDR2 as SVGEGT. V dropped 4 bases and J dropped 6 bases, with 17 bases sitting between them. The CDR3 sequence is 15 residues long. Here the CDR3 DNA reads TGTGCCAGCAGTTCCGTTTCCAGGGGATGTGATACGCAGTATTTT. Protein: CASSSVSRGCDTQYF.

This clonotype was found a few times. The J gene is TRBJ2-1, the V gene TRBV13, with 7 bases identical to TRBD2. The junction had 9 bases not matched to a gene; V was cut back by 5 bases and J by 5 bases. The length of the CDR3 is 15 residues. Per germline, CDR1 PRHDT and CDR2 FYEKMQ (reference sequence). In DNA, the CDR3 is TGTGCCAGCAGCCCCTTGGGGAGCGGGAACAATGAGCAGTTCTTC. This translates into CASSPLGSGNNEQFF.

The rearrangement links TRBV5-1 to TRBJ2-3; TRBD1 might be the D (5 bases). Trimming cost V 8 bases and J 0 bases, with 16 bases left between them. CDR1 and CDR2 (germline): SGHRS, YFSETQ. The CDR3 has 15 residues. The CDR3 coding sequence is TGCGCCAGTAGAGGTCAGGGCCATAGCACAGATACGCAGTATTTT. Its translation is CASRGQGHSTDTQYF.

This clonotype was seen only a few times. V is TRBV29-1 and J is TRBJ1-2; a possible D gene is TRBD1 (5 bases). This CDR3 region has 11 residues. Trimming removed 6 bases from V and 11 bases from J, with 16 bases in between. Germline V CDR1 and CDR2: SQVTM, ANQGSEA. Written as DNA, the CDR3 is TGCAGCGTCGCGGCAGGGTCAAGATACACCTTC. Its translation is CSVAAGSRYTF.

In its sample, this clonotype was seen once. This chain uses TRBV23-1 with TRBJ2-1; 10 positions match TRBD1. The assigned J gene may be wrong: the sequence end matches TRBJ2-7 better. TRBV23-1 is an ORF, with its function uncertain. The CDR3 extends over 14 amino acids. The CDR3 region is CASRHRGQGSEQYF. CDR3 in DNA: TGCGCCAGCAGGCACCGGGGACAGGGGAGCGAGCAGTACTTC.

There are a few counts of this clonotype. The gene calls are TRBV5-5 and TRBJ2-2, with unresolved D. The CDR3 sequence is 15 residues long. V lost 0 bases, J lost 5 bases, and 11 bases lay in between. Germline CDR1 SGHKS, CDR2 YYEKEE (reference sequence). The CDR3 sequence: CASSLVGFGTGELFF. For the CDR3, the DNA is TGTGCCAGCAGCTTGGTGGGGTTCGGGACCGGGGAGCTGTTTTTT.

The chain recombines TRBV11-3 with TRBJ2-5; D is unclear. This CDR3 has 13 amino acids. CDR1 and CDR2 from the germline V gene are SGHNT and YENEEA. V was clipped by 4 bases and J by 5 bases, with 11 bases between them. CDR3 DNA sequence: TGTGCCAGCAGCTCGCGACTGGAGGAGACCCAGTACTTC. Encoded protein: CASSSRLEETQYF.

Only a few counts were recorded for this clonotype. V is TRBV12-3 or TRBV12-4 and J is TRBJ1-1; D is unclear. CDR3 length: 12 residues. Trimming stripped 1 base from V and 7 bases from J, with 7 bases between. CDR3 sequence (DNA): TGTGCCAGCAGTTTAGGAGTCGGTGAAGCTTTCTTT. Translating gives CASSLGVGEAFF.

This clonotype has just a few counts. The rearrangement joins TRBV5-4 to TRBJ2-3; a weak D match, TRBD1 (6 bases). V lost 1 base to trimming and J lost 0 bases, with 12 bases between them. CDR1 is SGHNT and CDR2 is YYREEE in the germline V gene (reference sequence). The CDR3 extends over 16 amino acids. CDR3 residues: CASSLNMGASTDTQYF. For the CDR3, the DNA is TGTGCCAGCAGCTTGAATATGGGGGCTAGCACAGATACGCAGTATTTT.

This chain uses TRBV12-3 or TRBV12-4 with TRBJ1-1, with 8 bases matching TRBD1. The CDR3 is 16 amino acids. With 1 base clipped from V and 11 bases from J, the junction kept 15 bases outside the gene matches. The CDR3 nucleotides read TGTGCCAGCAGTTTAGTTATCGCCAGGGGCCCAGGGGGCGCTTTCTTT. Its protein is CASSLVIARGPGGAFF.

The genes are TRBV12-3 or TRBV12-4 and TRBJ2-5; 8 nucleotides align to TRBD1. Matching the DNA end better, TRBJ2-7 makes the J call doubtful. This CDR3 is built from 16 residues. The CDR3 sequence is CASSLAGTGGKYEQYF. The DNA of the CDR3 is TGTGCCAGCAGTTTGGCAGGCACAGGGGGGAAATACGAGCAGTACTTC.

Points on this clonotype: The junction departs from the called germline gene at one end, perhaps through a read error. The rearrangement links TRBV7-9 to TRBJ1-1; 7 nucleotides agree with TRBD1. The CDR3 length is 14 residues. CDR1 SEHNR and CDR2 FQNEAQ come from the germline V gene (reference sequence). CDR3: CASSPSDRGPEAFF. The CDR3 bases are TGTGCCAGCAGCCCGTCGGATAGGGGGCCTGAAGCCTTCTTT.

The V and J genes are TRBV29-1 and TRBJ2-5, with a possible D match to TRBD1 (6 bases). The length of the CDR3 is 13 residues. Germline loops: CDR1 SQVTM, CDR2 ANQGSEA. Trimming stripped 3 bases from V and 1 base from J, with 9 bases between. The CDR3 DNA reads TGCAGCGTTGAGCGGACAGTCCAAGAGACCCAGTACTTC. Residues: CSVERTVQETQYF. Variable domain in full (rest from reference TRBV29-1 and TRBJ2-5): SAVISQKPSRDICQRGTSLTIQCQVDSQVTMMFWYRQQPGQSLTLIATANQGSEATYESGFVIDKFPISRPNLTFSTLTVSNMSPEDSSIYLCSVERTVQETQYFGPGTRLLVL.

In its sample, this clonotype was seen once. The chain couples TRBV20-1 to TRBJ2-2, with 9 nucleotides matching TRBD1. V lost 6 bases and J lost 1; bases outside the gene matches: 9. Germline CDR1 reads DFQATT; CDR2 reads SNEGSKA (reference sequence). The CDR3 spans 16 residues. The CDR3 DNA sequence: TGCAGTGCGTCCGGGACAGGGACGGGGAACACCGGGGAGCTGTTTTTT. Translating it yields CSASGTGTGNTGELFF.

This clonotype has a handful of counts. This chain joins TRBV5-5 and TRBJ2-1; TRBD2 matches 8 bases. Per germline, CDR1 SGHKS and CDR2 YYEKEE (reference sequence). The CDR3 is 15 residues long. The V segment lost 3 bases and the J segment 2 bases; nucleotides outside the gene matches: 4. The CDR3 coding sequence is TGTGCCAGCAGCTCGGGGGGGCAGACCTACAATGAGCAGTTCTTC. Amino acids: CASSSGGQTYNEQFF.

V and J are TRBV7-2 and TRBJ1-1; D is uncertain. Germline loops: CDR1 SGHTA, CDR2 FQGNSA. The CDR3 spans 14 residues. V lost 2 bases, J lost 0 bases, and 7 bases lay in between. The CDR3 bases are TGTGCCAGCAGCTTAACCGCGGTGAACACTGAAGCTTTCTTT. Protein sequence: CASSLTAVNTEAFF.

V gene TRBV3-1 combines with J gene TRBJ2-3; D is unclear. CDR3 length: 15 amino acids. V was trimmed by 1 base and J by 0 bases, leaving 8 bases between them. The germline V gene encodes CDR1 LGHDT and CDR2 YNNKEL (reference sequence). The chain's CDR3 is CASSQGYSSTDTQYF. The CDR3 DNA reads TGTGCCAGCAGCCAAGGGTACAGCAGCACAGATACGCAGTATTTT.